A selection of T cell receptor beta chains follows, all from one sample in a study of molecular identifiers for immune sequencing clone quantification. Each CDR3 protein gets one entry after TCRdb re-called the PCR reads with MiXCR. The repertoire holds about 68,000 distinct CDR3 sequences, with about a sixth as singletons. Input material: naive CD8+ T cells from blood, with Jurkat cell RNA spiked in. The receptors stem from a human donor in good health. Some libraries in this study had Jurkat cell RNA spiked in. Both conserved end residues are part of each CDR3. D genes are given only for firm matches. Size is stated for part of the rows, as once, few or many counts, or as a class when the clone is expanded.

j_call	d_call	v_call	clone_size	cdr3_aa	cdr3_nt
TRBJ2-3	TRBD2	TRBV14	many	CASSQDYGGERESSTDTQYF	TGTGCCAGCAGCCAAGATTATGGCGGGGAGCGGGAGAGCAGCACAGATACGCAGTATTTT
TRBJ2-3	NA	TRBV7-8	many	CASSARDTRSDTQYF	TGTGCCAGCAGCGCGCGGGACACACGATCAGATACGCAGTATTTT
TRBJ2-7	NA	TRBV24-1	many	CATSEARGWREQYF	TGTGCCACCAGTGAAGCGCGGGGCTGGCGAGAGCAGTACTTC
TRBJ2-5	NA	TRBV6-5	NA	CASTRRGRETQYF	TGTGCCAGCACCCGGCGGGGGCGGGAGACCCAGTACTTC
TRBJ1-1	NA	TRBV9	many	CASSVASKGTEAFF	TGTGCCAGCAGCGTAGCCTCGAAAGGCACTGAAGCTTTCTTT
TRBJ2-3	TRBD2	TRBV25-1	NA	CASSRTETSHSYTDTQYF	TGTGCCAGCAGTCGGACCGAGACTAGCCACTCCTACACAGATACGCAGTATTTT
TRBJ2-2	NA	TRBV28	NA	CASSLRAGKTEELFF	TGTGCCAGCAGTTTACGGGCAGGAAAAACCGAGGAGCTGTTTTTT
TRBJ2-5	NA	TRBV29-1	many	CSVHVSGGAGTQYF	TGCAGCGTCCACGTTAGCGGAGGGGCAGGGACCCAGTACTTC
TRBJ2-5	NA	TRBV13	many	CASSLGAPETQYF	TGTGCCAGCAGCTTAGGAGCCCCAGAGACCCAGTACTTC
TRBJ2-3	NA	TRBV4-1	many	CASSYMSDTQYF	TGCGCCAGCAGCTATATGTCGGATACGCAGTATTTT